These 3 T cell receptor beta chains came from one sample sequenced in a study of T cell repertoires in aging, cancer and after chemotherapy. A mixed TRB-A/B primer pool amplified rearranged TRB by multiplex touch-down PCR. TCRdb re-called the multiplex PCR reads with MiXCR, one entry per CDR3 protein. Of several thousand distinct CDR3 sequences in the sample, approximately 38% are singletons; the top ten hold 35% to 50%. TCR beta rearrangements were amplified from peripheral blood genomic DNA. Sequenced material: blood. The receptors come from a human donor with a blood cancer.

The chain combines TRBV30 with TRBJ2-7; the D call may be TRBD1 or TRBD2 (5 bases each). The CDR3 runs 11 residues. V lost 8 bases and J 5 bases, leaving 13 bases between the germline ends. Germline V lookup: CDR1 GTSNPN, CDR2 SVGIG (reference sequence). CDR3 bases: TGTGCCACTGACGGGACGCACGAGCAGTACTTC. This encodes CATDGTHEQYF.

The chain links TRBV27 to TRBJ1-2, with 7 bases fitting TRBD1. Unmatched junction bases numbered 5, after V lost 5 bases and J lost 5 bases. CDR1 and CDR2 (germline): MNHEY, SMNVEV (reference sequence). This CDR3 is 13 amino acids long. The CDR3 sequence: CASSPPTGYGYTF. Here the CDR3 DNA reads TGTGCCAGCAGTCCCCCGACAGGGTATGGCTACACCTTC.

The genes are TRBV6-5 and TRBJ2-5; no clear D gene. The CDR3 contains 13 residues. V was shortened by 8 bases and J by 2 bases, with 12 bases between the two germline ends. Germline-derived CDR1 and CDR2 are MNHEY and SVGAGI. In nucleotides, the CDR3 is TGTGCCAGCGCTCGCGGATTACAAGAGACCCAGTACTTC. Protein product: CASARGLQETQYF.